This T cell receptor (beta chain) came from a study of response to subunit inactivated influenza vaccine. Each CDR3 protein is one row after TCRdb ran MiXCR on the RT-PCR reads. The table shows about 300,000 distinct CDR3 sequences, with roughly 22% occurring only once. The CDR3 covers 13 residues. The V gene's germline CDR1 is SQVTM and CDR2 ANQGSEA. V lost 4 bases and J lost 4, with 14 bases in between. This sequence originates from a man between 50 and 75 years old who received an inactivated influenza vaccine. This specimen consisted of PBMCs from blood, obtained roughly 20 months after vaccination. This chain connects TRBV29-1 to TRBJ2-7, with no clear D. CDR3 in amino acids: CSVGGYSAYEQYF. CDR3 DNA sequence: TGCAGCGTTGGTGGCTATTCGGCTTACGAGCAGTACTTC.